This TCR beta chain was profiled in a study of shared clonotypes between healthy human individuals (TCRdb year 2020). With respect to the entire study: Two women and a few men aged 18 to 49 years were included in the cohort. Per donor, three plates each were used for CD4 naive and CD4 memory, two for CD8 naive, and one for CD8 memory. The study deeply sequenced blood TCR repertoires of five healthy adults to estimate repertoire size and the extent of clonotype sharing between individuals. To increase sequencing depth and limit assay-specific biases, different laboratories used diverse techniques to prepare libraries and sequence TCR repertoires. Leukapheresis yielded between about 0.94 and 10 billion PBMCs per donor. Overall results and qualifications from the work: Compared with non-shared clonotypes, clonotypes shared by all four sorted-subset donors had higher generation probabilities. The genetic and exposure-history diversity represented was limited by the small number of donors. Only blood was sampled, and tissue TCR repertoires likely differ from those in blood. Across several donors, around 5.4% of naive CD4, roughly 3.4% of naive CD8, about 2.3% of memory CD4, and 0.4% to 0.45% of memory CD8 clonotypes were shared. Even with the large sequencing depth, rarefaction of the sorted-subset datasets indicated that sequencing was incomplete. Estimated clonotype richness was generally larger for naive than for memory subsets. Pairwise subsampling led to the expectation that sequencing depth would affect the degree of clonotype sharing among donors.

For the CD8 naive samples, CD45RO-negative cells were positively selected for CCR7, yielding a CD45RA+CCR7+ population from which TemRA cells were excluded. Donors were healthy HIV-negative adults with no recently reported acute infections or vaccinations. All donors were Caucasian adults living in Nashville, Tennessee, USA. After blood collection by leukapheresis, PBMCs were isolated using Ficoll-Histopaque density gradient centrifugation and then cryopreserved in the vapor phase of liquid nitrogen. Purity and quantity of every magnetically sorted T cell population were checked by analytical flow cytometry. From each sorted fraction, genomic DNA was isolated and quantified by UV absorbance on a Nanodrop 2000c. Between the V and J ends, shortened by 4 bases and 2 bases respectively, the junction contains 8 bases. CDR1 and CDR2 (MRHNA, SNTAGT) derive from the germline V gene. Including the terminal cysteine and phenylalanine, the CDR3 comprises 13 residues. Only the CDR3 part of the read is kept: 39 bases, read in frame from the first base.

TCR CDR3 regions were amplified from genomic DNA by multiplex PCR using the deep immunoSEQ assay. Genomic DNA extracted from each cell subset was distributed evenly over all wells of several immunoSEQ 96-well plates, and each plate served as one replicate. Each replicate PCR for sorted subsets received approximately 220 ng genomic DNA, equal to some 32,000 T cell genomes. Purified libraries were measured with a Qubit 3.0 fluorometer, size-checked on a Bioanalyzer 2100, and measured again with the KAPA Library Quantification kit. Every immunoSEQ 96-well plate was sequenced on a separate single-read 150-cycle Illumina NextSeq 550 flow cell. Processing in the source paper ran as follows. Because the immunoSEQ output included only junctional sequences and no quality scores, the filtering could not be the same as the filtering used for full-length reads. To assign V/J genes and CDR3, sequences were annotated against IMGT germline references using PyIR, a Python wrapper for IgBLAST v1.9. Reads with weak V/J assignments (E-value above 1e-6), missing CDR3, stop codons, out-of-frame junctions, or ambiguous translated residues were removed. V3J clonotypes were defined by identical inferred V gene, J gene, and CDR3 amino acid sequence. Percentage overlap between repertoires was calculated by dividing the number of shared unique clonotypes by the size of the smaller repertoire. Repertoire richness was assessed with RTK rarefaction, the Chao1 estimator, and Recon v2.1 estimates of unobserved clonotypes. Generation probabilities were computed with OLGA for all TCRbeta clonotypes obtained by the gDNA method from four donors. What TCRdb holds here is the immuneACCESS table cut down to in-frame rearrangements. Part of the clones is not present; checked against another copy, under half of the missing clones reflect an unresolved V gene, and the others are unexplained. V, J and clone size derive from that table, while D and trimming were established from the DNA sequence. The sample table holds 2 million to 2.5 million clones, of which 85% to 95% were seen once. The ten largest make up 1.5% to 2% of the sample.

Points on this clone: Its specific antigen is unknown. Nothing much larger sits one base from this clone, and base qualities are not available.

The rearrangement joined TRBV6-4 to TRBJ1-1; there is no confident call for the D gene. The TCR originated in a man between 18 and 29 years old in good health. Some clones in this sample may be carry-over from other donors' samples. The sequenced material came from naive CD8+ T cells from PBMCs. The intended sense of this specimen's cell subset or site label: CD45RA+CCR7+. The CDR3 region reads CASSVYVNTEAFF. The sequence in DNA is TGTGCCAGCAGTGTTTATGTAAACACTGAAGCTTTCTTT.